One and the same sample provided the 24 T cell receptor beta chains below, sequenced in a study of shared clonotypes between healthy human individuals (dated by TCRdb to 2020 to 2022). Library preparation employed the immunoSEQ multiplex PCR assay. This is the immuneACCESS table as TCRdb keeps it, with only in-frame sequences that have V and J called. A part of the clones is gone; compared with another copy, unresolved V genes explain less than half, and the rest is unexplained. This sample comprises under 1,100,000 clones, more than 65% of them detected only once. About 1.5% of the sample goes to the ten largest clones. The material sequenced was memory CD4+ T cells sorted from blood. The cell subset or site label, read with the paper, signifies: CD45RA-negative fraction. The receptors were sampled from a young man in good health.

The CDR3 loop is CASSRRDSATPQHF. CDR3 bases: TGTGCCAGCAGTCGCCGGGACAGCGCCACGCCCCAGCATTTT. V usage is TRBV5-6 and J usage is TRBJ1-5, with 7 bases that match TRBD1. This CDR3 region has 14 residues. Germline V gives CDR1 SGHDT, CDR2 YYEEEE. The J segment lost 9 bases and the V segment lost 5 bases, leaving 11 bases of the junction unmatched.

This chain joins TRBV27 and TRBJ2-7; D is ambiguous. Germline CDR1 and CDR2: MNHEY and SMNVEV (reference sequence). Between the trimmed V and J ends, which lost 0 bases and 1 base, there was a span of 7 bases. The CDR3 is made up of 14 amino acids. The CDR3 DNA is TGTGCCAGCAGTTTATCTCGAATTTCCTACGAGCAGTACTTC. Translating gives CASSLSRISYEQYF.

V and J are TRBV5-1 and TRBJ2-7, with unresolved D. The CDR3 contains 14 residues. CDR1 is SGHRS, CDR2 YFSETQ, per germline. The germline V and J ends were trimmed by 5 bases and 0 bases, with 12 bases remaining between them. CDR3 nucleotides: TGCGCCAGCAGGGTTGACGGTACCTCCTACGAGCAGTACTTC. It translates to CASRVDGTSYEQYF.

Comments on this clone: Germline and junction disagree at one end, which may indicate a read error. CDR3 sequence: CASGLGTHEQYF. The CDR3 DNA reads TGTGCCAGCGGCTTAGGGACACACGAGCAGTACTTC. The J gene is TRBJ2-7, the V gene TRBV7-2; tentative D call: TRBD1 (6 bases). CDR1 SGHTA and CDR2 FQGNSA come from the germline V gene. The CDR3 is 12 residues long.

The J gene is TRBJ1-6, the V gene TRBV28; 10 bases match TRBD1. The CDR3 contains 15 residues. The trim removed 5 bases at V and 7 bases at J, leaving 5 bases unmatched. Germline V gene data show CDR1 as MDHEN and CDR2 as SYDVKM. The chain's CDR3 is CASSKGDRGNSPLHF. CDR3 bases: TGTGCCAGCAGTAAAGGGGACAGGGGAAATTCACCCCTCCACTTT. Based on the CDR3 plus reference TRBV28 and TRBJ1-6, the full variable domain is DVKVTQSSRYLVKRTGEKVFLECVQDMDHENMFWYRQDPGLGLRLIYFSYDVKMKEKGDIPEGYSVSREKKERFSLILESASTNQTSMYLCASSKGDRGNSPLHFGNGTRLTVT.

This rearrangement joins TRBV30 to TRBJ2-1, with TRBD2 matching 8 bases. Trimming cost V 2 bases and J 6 bases; bases outside gene matches: 15. The germline V gene encodes CDR1 GTSNPN and CDR2 SVGIG (reference sequence). CDR3 length equals 17 residues. CDR3 bases: TGTGCCTGGAGTACCCGGGAGGGGTTGGGTCAACTCAATGAGCAGTTCTTC. It encodes CAWSTREGLGQLNEQFF. The full variable domain, in which reference TRBV30 and TRBJ2-1 provide the parts outside the CDR3, is SQTIHQWPATLVQPVGSPLSLECTVEGTSNPNLYWYRQAAGRGLQLLFYSVGIGQISSEVPQNLSASRPQDRQFILSSKKLLLSDSGFYLCAWSTREGLGQLNEQFFGPGTRLTVL.

The rearrangement joins TRBV18 to TRBJ2-6; weak D call: TRBD2 (6 bases). V shed 2 bases and J shed 0 bases, with 11 bases lying between them. The CDR3 sequence is 17 residues long. Germline V gives CDR1 KGHSH, CDR2 LQKENI. For the CDR3, the DNA is TGTGCCAGCTCACCATCGGGACTGAACTCTGGGGCCAACGTCCTGACTTTC. As protein: CASSPSGLNSGANVLTF.

The rearrangement uses TRBV11-3 and TRBJ2-5, with D maybe TRBD2 (5 bases). This CDR3 spans 17 amino acids. Germline CDR1 and CDR2: SGHNT and YENEEA. V lost 4 bases, J lost 2 bases, and 20 bases lay in between. The CDR3 sequence is CASSSTKGLGVQETQYF. The CDR3 region has the DNA TGTGCCAGCAGCTCCACTAAGGGTCTGGGAGTACAAGAGACCCAGTACTTC.

This clone was seen a few times. J is TRBJ1-5 and V is TRBV28, with TRBD1 identical over 8 bases. Germline V gene sequence: CDR1 MDHEN, CDR2 SYDVKM. V lost 6 bases to trimming and J lost 5 bases; unmatched junction nucleotides: 9. The CDR3 consists of 15 residues. CDR3 in amino acids: CASRTEDRVHQPQHF. Written as DNA, the CDR3 is TGTGCCAGCAGAACCGAGGACAGGGTCCATCAGCCCCAGCATTTT.

The chain couples TRBV5-1 to TRBJ2-7; TRBD1 matches 7 bases. J gave up 0 bases and V 1 base, and 4 bases lay outside the gene matches. The CDR3 length is 15 residues. Germline V gene sequence: CDR1 SGHRS, CDR2 YFSETQ. This CDR3 is CASSLLGQSSYEQYF. In DNA form, the CDR3 reads TGCGCCAGCAGCTTGCTGGGACAGAGCTCCTACGAGCAGTACTTC.

The rearrangement joins TRBV18 to TRBJ1-1, with 9 bases aligning to TRBD1. V lost 3 bases, J lost 0 bases, and 5 bases stayed unmatched. The CDR3 runs 16 residues. Per germline, CDR1 KGHSH and CDR2 LQKENI. CDR3 in amino acids: CASSPNGQGMNTEAFF. The CDR3 DNA reads TGTGCCAGCTCACCTAATGGACAGGGGATGAACACTGAAGCTTTCTTT.

V and J are TRBV6-1 and TRBJ2-2, with D perhaps TRBD2 (6 bases). Between the trimmed V and J ends, which lost 4 bases and 7 bases, there was a span of 7 bases. The CDR3 is 12 amino acids. The germline gives CDR1 MNHNS, CDR2 SASEGT. The CDR3 here is CASSAAGGELFF. The CDR3 DNA sequence: TGTGCCAGCAGTGCAGCGGGCGGGGAGCTGTTTTTT.

The chain couples TRBV28 to TRBJ1-2; D remains ambiguous. V was cut by 11 bases and J by 11 bases, with 9 bases left in between. Germline values: CDR1 MDHEN, CDR2 SYDVKM. This CDR3 is built from 8 residues. As DNA, the CDR3 is TGTGCCGGTTTGGGGTACACCTTC. Residues: CAGLGYTF.

On this clone: This same CDR3 is encoded by further DNA sequences in the sample. J is TRBJ1-1 and V is TRBV2, with D perhaps matching TRBD1 (5 bases). Germline loops: CDR1 SNHLY, CDR2 FYNNEI. V was clipped by 9 bases and J by 0 bases, with 11 bases between them. This CDR3 has 13 residues. CDR3 loop: CASRRQLNTEAFF. CDR3 bases: TGTGCCAGTCGTCGACAGCTGAACACTGAAGCTTTCTTT.

The chain carries TRBV2 and TRBJ1-5, with TRBD1 identical over 7 bases. The CDR3 runs 15 residues. V dropped 7 bases and J dropped 0; count of bases not matched to a gene: 6. In germline, CDR1 is SNHLY, CDR2 FYNNEI. The CDR3 nucleotides read TGTGCCAGCATGGGACAGTTGAATAGCAATCAGCCCCAGCATTTT. Translating gives CASMGQLNSNQPQHF.

The table lists this clone with a few counts. Other DNA sequences in the same sample also yield this CDR3. V and J are TRBV7-2 and TRBJ2-7; D is unresolved. V was pared by 1 base and J by 1 base, with 5 bases between. The CDR3 has 13 residues. In germline, CDR1 is SGHTA, CDR2 FQGNSA. This chain's CDR3 is CASSLGVSYEQYF. The CDR3 DNA reads as TGTGCCAGCAGCTTAGGCGTTTCCTACGAGCAGTACTTC. Full variable domain (missing parts from reference TRBV7-2 and TRBJ2-7): GAGVSQSPSNKVTEKGKDVELRCDPISGHTALYWYRQSLGQGLEFLIYFQGNSAPDKSGLPSDRFSAERTGGSVSTLTIQRTQQEDSAVYLCASSLGVSYEQYFGPGTRLTVT.

The chain carries TRBV28 and TRBJ2-4; possibly TRBD1 for D (5 bases). V was pared by 5 bases and J by 0 bases, with 11 bases between. CDR1 is MDHEN and CDR2 is SYDVKM in the germline V gene. CDR3 length: 15 residues. The CDR3: CASSGAGIAKNIQYF. DNA of the CDR3: TGTGCCAGCAGTGGGGCAGGAATAGCCAAAAACATTCAGTACTTC. The entire variable domain, with the rest obtained from reference TRBV28 and TRBJ2-4, is as follows: DVKVTQSSRYLVKRTGEKVFLECVQDMDHENMFWYRQDPGLGLRLIYFSYDVKMKEKGDIPEGYSVSREKKERFSLILESASTNQTSMYLCASSGAGIAKNIQYFGAGTRLSVL.

V usage is TRBV10-3 and J usage is TRBJ2-2; no clear D gene. The CDR3 consists of 13 residues. V was trimmed by 5 bases and J by 4 bases, leaving 8 bases between them. Germline CDR1 reads ENHRY; CDR2 reads SYGVKD. In nucleotides, the CDR3 is TGTGCCATCAGTACCTCAGTCACCGGGGAGCTGTTTTTT. It encodes CAISTSVTGELFF.

The chain links TRBV27 to TRBJ2-2; tentatively, D is TRBD1 (5 bases). This CDR3 is 17 amino acids long. The V end was cut by 3 bases, the J end by 0 bases, with 14 bases between. Germline V gene data show CDR1 as MNHEY and CDR2 as SMNVEV (reference sequence). The CDR3 region is CASSLIPRTTNTGELFF. CDR3 nucleotide sequence: TGTGCCAGCAGTTTGATACCCCGGACAACGAACACCGGGGAGCTGTTTTTT.

V gene TRBV10-3 combines with J gene TRBJ2-3; weak D call: TRBD1 (6 bases). The CDR3 has 15 amino acids. Deletions cut 7 bases from V and 0 bases from J, with 14 bases between. Germline lookup yields CDR1 ENHRY and CDR2 SYGVKD. The CDR3 here is CAITEGGSSTDTQYF. CDR3 in DNA: TGTGCCATCACCGAAGGGGGTTCTAGCACAGATACGCAGTATTTT.

The V and J genes are TRBV18 and TRBJ2-7, with a weak D call TRBD2 (6 bases). Germline values: CDR1 KGHSH, CDR2 LQKENI. The germline V and J ends were trimmed by 6 bases and 3 bases, with 15 bases remaining between them. The CDR3 runs to 14 residues. The CDR3 coding sequence is TGTGCCAGCTCCTACCGGGAGATCGGCTACGAGCAGTACTTC. Protein product: CASSYREIGYEQYF.

V and J are TRBV18 and TRBJ2-3; 13 bases are a match to TRBD2. Germline V gene sequence: CDR1 KGHSH, CDR2 LQKENI. Unmatched junction bases numbered 3, after V lost 6 bases and J lost 0 bases. The CDR3 is 16 amino acids. In nucleotides, the CDR3 is TGTGCCAGCTCCGCGGGACTAGCGGGAAGCACAGATACGCAGTATTTT. Translating gives CASSAGLAGSTDTQYF.

V gene TRBV9 combines with J gene TRBJ2-1, with 8 bases fitting TRBD2. The CDR3 length is 16 residues. The V and J ends lost 4 bases and 4 bases, in that order; junction bases with no gene match: 10. Germline-derived CDR1 and CDR2 are SGDLS and YYNGEE. Written as DNA, the CDR3 is TGTGCCAGCAGCAGCGGCGGGGGGATGGCATACAATGAGCAGTTCTTC. Protein product: CASSSGGGMAYNEQFF.

This clone was observed a few times. V usage is TRBV2 and J usage is TRBJ2-3; perhaps TRBD1 as D (6 bases). Germline-derived CDR1 and CDR2 are SNHLY and FYNNEI. The CDR3 has 15 residues. Trimming removed 4 bases at V and 2 bases at J, with 13 bases between. This CDR3 is CASSVGQTYTDTQYF. DNA for the CDR3: TGTGCCAGCAGTGTAGGACAGACATACACAGATACGCAGTATTTT.